Given below is one TCR beta chain in context. No antigen is known for it. The record has no base qualities; no much larger clone is one base away. The record originates from a study of control samples from healthy donors and cancer patients (dated by TCRdb to 2019 to 2021). The library was generated by the immunoSEQ multiplex PCR assay. TCRdb took this table from immuneACCESS and kept in-frame rearrangements with V and J called. Such tables lack part of the clones; where checked against another copy, unresolved V genes explain under half of the gap, and the rest is unexplained. The sample table contains roughly 170,000 clones; only one count was recorded for just over 85% of them. Jointly, the top ten make up approximately 4.9% of the sample. The CDR1 and CDR2 encoded by the germline V gene are SGHRS and YFSETQ. Trimming at the junction amounts to 2 bases on V and 3 bases on J, and the germline ends lie 11 bases apart. The CDR3, from cysteine to phenylalanine, totals 14 residues. The kept DNA is CDR3 alone, 42 bases in frame from the first base.

This receptor chain uses TRBV5-1 and TRBJ1-1; no D gene is confidently identified. The sequence was obtained from a woman aged 25 to 39 in good health. Sequencing was carried out using blood. The CDR3 region: CASSLLTRDTEAFF. The DNA is as follows: TGCGCCAGCAGCTTATTAACGAGGGACACTGAAGCTTTCTTT. With the rest looked up from the reference TRBV5-1 and TRBJ1-1 genes rather than sequenced, the full variable domain is KAGVTQTPRYLIKTRGQQVTLSCSPISGHRSVSWYQQTPGQGLQFLFEYFSETQRNKGNFPGRFSGRQFSNSRSEMNVSTLELGDSALYLCASSLLTRDTEAFFGQGTRLTVV.